Below are 19 T cell receptor beta chains sequenced from a single sample in a study of T cells after yellow fever vaccination (dated by TCRdb to the late 2010s). The label giving this sample's treatment or condition can be read as: live attenuated yellow fever vaccine strain. Library construction relied on 5' RACE. Sequencing relied on an Illumina HiSeq 2500. The public reads were run again by TCRdb, first through fastp at Q25 and then through MiXCR, and only productive beta chains were kept. Entries are consolidated by CDR3 protein sequence, retaining the most common genes and DNA. This sample gives about 220,000 distinct CDR3 sequences in total; more than 6.5% of them show up just once. 0.85% to 1.2% of the sample is taken by the ten largest. The material was CD4+ T cells sorted from PBMCs, obtained on the day of the yellow fever booster vaccination. The receptors originated from a man aged 25-45 years who received the YFV17D yellow fever vaccine.

This clonotype was seen at least ten times. J is TRBJ2-1 and V is TRBV14, with D tentatively TRBD1 (5 bases). The CDR3 sequence is 18 residues long. Germline lookup yields CDR1 SGHDN and CDR2 FVKESK. Trimming removed 0 bases from V and 2 bases from J, with 17 bases in between. CDR3 sequence reads: CASSQDWGRILPYNEQFF. For the CDR3, the DNA is TGTGCCAGCAGCCAAGATTGGGGCAGGATCCTTCCCTACAATGAGCAGTTCTTC.

The chain combines TRBV7-9 with TRBJ2-1; no reliable D call. Germline V gene data show CDR1 as SEHNR and CDR2 as FQNEAQ (reference sequence). V lost 1 base and J lost 9, with 16 bases in between. The CDR3 contains 15 residues. The CDR3 DNA reads as TGTGCCAGCAGCTTAGGTCGGAACCCCTGGAGTGAGCAGTTCTTC. Translating it yields CASSLGRNPWSEQFF. The whole variable domain, filled in from reference TRBV7-9 and TRBJ2-1, reads DTGVSQNPRHKITKRGQNVTFRCDPISEHNRLYWYRQTLGQGPEFLTYFQNEAQLEKSRLLSDRFSAERPKGSFSTLEIQRTEQGDSAMYLCASSLGRNPWSEQFFGPGTRLTVL.

There are many counts of this clonotype. The chain has TRBV24-1 and TRBJ2-2; D gene ambiguous. CDR3 length: 13 residues. CDR1 is KGHDR, CDR2 SFDVKD, per germline. DNA of the CDR3: TGTACTTATATAAGACATTCCGCCGGGGAGCTGTTTTTT. It specifies CTYIRHSAGELFF.

This clonotype was observed a handful of times. V and J are TRBV10-3 and TRBJ2-7; D might be TRBD1 (6 bases). Trimming removed 5 bases at V and 2 bases at J, with 7 bases between. There are 12 residues in the CDR3. CDR1 and CDR2 (germline): ENHRY, SYGVKD. The DNA of the CDR3 is TGTGCCATCAGTAGGGGGACCTACGAGCAGTACTTC. It encodes CAISRGTYEQYF.

This clonotype has ten or more counts. V and J are TRBV10-3 and TRBJ1-2, with TRBD1 as a possible D gene (6 bases). V lost 0 bases, J lost 8 bases, and 13 bases lay in between. Germline values: CDR1 ENHRY, CDR2 SYGVKD. The CDR3 has 14 residues. The CDR3 here is CAISESETGLGYTF. For the CDR3, the DNA is TGTGCCATCAGTGAGTCCGAGACAGGATTAGGCTACACCTTC.

In this sample, this clonotype turned up a few times. The chain is built from TRBV20-1 and TRBJ2-3; TRBD2 aligns across 7 bases. This CDR3 is 15 amino acids long. Germline loops: CDR1 DFQATT, CDR2 SNEGSKA (reference sequence). V shed 7 bases, J shed 0 bases, and the junction held 10 bases outside the gene matches. In DNA form, the CDR3 reads TGCAGTGGGGAGAGGGCTAGCGGCAGCACAGATACGCAGTATTTT. Its protein is CSGERASGSTDTQYF.

In this sample, this clonotype turned up many times. The V call is TRBV7-2, the J call TRBJ2-7, with 10 bases fitting TRBD2. The CDR3 extends over 15 amino acids. With V trimmed by 4 bases and J by 3 bases, 6 bases remained unmatched. Germline loops: CDR1 SGHTA, CDR2 FQGNSA. CDR3 nucleotide sequence: TGTGCCAGCAGCTCATTTCGGACTAGCGGCTACGAGCAGTACTTC. Its translation is CASSSFRTSGYEQYF.

This chain uses TRBV20-1 with TRBJ2-7; 8 bases fit TRBD1. Germline loops: CDR1 DFQATT, CDR2 SNEGSKA (reference sequence). V shed 6 bases, J shed 6 bases, and the junction held 13 bases outside the gene matches. The CDR3 consists of 14 residues. Written as DNA, the CDR3 is TGCAGTGCCGCCGGCGGCAGGGGGCACGTCGAGCAGTACTTC. Amino acids: CSAAGGRGHVEQYF.

V gene TRBV6-1 combines with J gene TRBJ2-2, with 10 bases matching TRBD2. Germline V CDR1 and CDR2: MNHNS, SASEGT. With V trimmed by 7 bases and J by 3 bases, 2 bases remained unmatched. The CDR3 is 14 amino acids. CDR3 amino acids: CASTLAGDTGELFF. The CDR3, as DNA: TGTGCCAGCACCCTAGCGGGAGACACCGGGGAGCTGTTTTTT.

This clonotype was recorded at least ten times. The chain uses TRBV18 and TRBJ2-3; D call uncertain. Trimming removed 4 bases from V and 5 bases from J, with 22 bases in between. Germline V lookup: CDR1 KGHSH, CDR2 LQKENI. The CDR3 sequence is 17 residues long. The chain's CDR3 is CASSRPVTRTMRDTQYF. In DNA form, the CDR3 reads TGTGCCAGCTCACGACCCGTGACCCGGACCATGAGAGATACGCAGTATTTT. Full variable domain (rest looked up from reference TRBV18 and TRBJ2-3): NAGVMQNPRHLVRRRGQEARLRCSPMKGHSHVYWYRQLPEEGLKFMVYLQKENIIDESGMPKERFSAEFPKEGPSILRIQQVVRGDSAAYFCASSRPVTRTMRDTQYFGPGTRLTVL.

The chain has TRBV6-5 and TRBJ1-6; D possibly corresponds to TRBD1 (5 bases). V lost 1 base to trimming and J lost 12 bases, with 19 bases between them. Germline V gene data show CDR1 as MNHEY and CDR2 as SVGAGI. The CDR3 has 16 amino acids. The CDR3 region has the DNA TGTGCCAGCAGTTACTTTGGCGGACGCGGGGGAAGACCCCTCCACTTT. Its protein is CASSYFGGRGGRPLHF.

Ten or more counts support this clonotype. The CDR3 nucleotides are TGTGCCAGCAGACCCACAGGGACTGGGGCCAACGTCCTGACTTTC. Amino acid sequence: CASRPTGTGANVLTF. The J gene is TRBJ2-6, the V gene TRBV11-2; D may be TRBD1 (6 bases). Germline assignment: CDR1 SGHAT and CDR2 FQNNGV. V lost 6 bases and J 2 bases, leaving 11 bases between the germline ends. The CDR3 sequence is 15 residues long. The entire variable domain, with the rest obtained from reference TRBV11-2 and TRBJ2-6, is as follows: EAGVAQSPRYKIIEKRQSVAFWCNPISGHATLYWYQQILGQGPKLLIQFQNNGVVDDSQLPKDRFSAERLKGVDSTLKIQPAKLEDSAVYLCASRPTGTGANVLTFGAGSRLTVL.

V and J are TRBV27 and TRBJ2-7; 7 positions agree with TRBD1. This CDR3 comprises 15 residues. The V segment lost 7 bases and the J segment 3 bases; nucleotides outside the gene matches: 12. Germline loops: CDR1 MNHEY, CDR2 SMNVEV (reference sequence). The CDR3: CASTFLGTEGYEQYF. CDR3 nucleotide sequence: TGTGCCAGCACCTTCCTAGGGACAGAAGGCTACGAGCAGTACTTC.

The chain combines TRBV5-1 with TRBJ2-3; a possible D gene is TRBD1 (6 bases). The CDR3 is made up of 14 amino acids. The V gene's germline CDR1 is SGHRS and CDR2 YFSETQ. Trimming removed 4 bases from V and 0 bases from J, with 9 bases in between. This chain's CDR3 is CASSPGHSTDTQYF. In DNA, the CDR3 is TGCGCCAGCAGCCCGGGACATAGCACAGATACGCAGTATTTT.

The chain recombines TRBV7-9 with TRBJ2-1; D gene ambiguous. Trimming left V 6 bases short and J 8 bases short, with 8 bases between. This CDR3 is 11 amino acids long. CDR1 and CDR2 (germline): SEHNR, FQNEAQ (reference sequence). The CDR3 DNA follows: TGTGCCAGCAGTGTTGGACATGAGCAGTTCTTC. Amino acid sequence: CASSVGHEQFF.

This clonotype appeared many times. The chain links TRBV5-1 to TRBJ2-1, with 9 bases lining up with TRBD2. This CDR3 is built from 16 residues. The ends lost 6 bases at V and 0 bases at J; junction bases unmatched: 7. Germline CDR1 and CDR2: SGHRS and YFSETQ. The CDR3 nucleotides read TGCGCCAGCAAAAGCGGTAGCGGGAGCTCCTACAATGAGCAGTTCTTC. It translates to CASKSGSGSSYNEQFF.

In its sample, this clonotype was seen many times. This rearrangement joins TRBV7-6 to TRBJ2-7; a possible D gene is TRBD1 (5 bases). The V end lost 10 bases, the J end lost 5 bases, and 18 bases lay between the germline ends. The CDR3 spans 13 residues. Germline V gene data show CDR1 as SGHVS and CDR2 as FNYEAQ. The CDR3 sequence: CATGSAGHHEQYF. Written as DNA, the CDR3 is TGTGCCACCGGTTCCGCAGGGCACCACGAGCAGTACTTC.

The chain recombines TRBV19 with TRBJ2-3; no reliable D call. Between the trimmed V and J ends, which lost 3 bases and 5 bases, there was a span of 12 bases. Germline V gene sequence: CDR1 LNHDA, CDR2 SQIVND (reference sequence). The CDR3 loop spans 14 amino acids. CDR3 sequence (DNA): TGTGCCAGTAGTATTGGTCCCCCGGGAGATACGCAGTATTTT. As protein: CASSIGPPGDTQYF.

The sample holds many counts of this clonotype. V gene TRBV12-3 or TRBV12-4 combines with J gene TRBJ2-1; 9 bases line up with TRBD1. The V gene end was trimmed by 6 bases and the J gene end by 3 bases; junction bases not matched to a gene: 6. CDR3 length: 15 residues. CDR3 loop: CASSPDRGVYNEQFF. CDR3 nucleotide sequence: TGTGCCAGCAGCCCCGACAGGGGGGTCTACAATGAGCAGTTCTTC.